The 23 T cell receptor beta chains reported below all come from one sample, sequenced in a study of shared T cell receptors in the human thymus. Sequencing used immunoSEQ multiplex PCR; TCRdb keeps in-frame clones, though not all of them. This sample has under 850,000 clones, with around 89% found just once. These data are also associated with another study on human thymus T cells.

The sample comprised thymocytes. The receptors stem from a boy less than two years old with a congenital heart defect.

V usage is TRBV28 and J usage is TRBJ1-2; 8 bases are a match to TRBD1. Unmatched junction bases numbered 12, after V lost 8 bases and J lost 4 bases. The CDR3 consists of 15 residues. CDR1 and CDR2 from the germline V gene are MDHEN and SYDVKM. For the CDR3, the DNA is TGTGCCAGCCTCACCGGACAGGGTGCGGCCTATGGCTACACCTTC. Translated: CASLTGQGAAYGYTF.

This clone was counted once. The chain combines TRBV6-5 with TRBJ2-1; 8 nucleotides align to TRBD2. J lost 4 bases, V lost 7 bases, and 3 bases had no gene match. Germline CDR1 reads MNHEY; CDR2 reads SVGAGI. This CDR3 spans 13 amino acids. CDR3 in DNA: TGTGCCAGCAAGGCTAGCGGGTACAATGAGCAGTTCTTC. As protein: CASKASGYNEQFF.

The genes are TRBV11-3 and TRBJ2-7; 8 nucleotides match TRBD1. The germline gives CDR1 SGHNT, CDR2 YENEEA. The V and J ends lost 5 bases and 3 bases, in that order; junction bases with no gene match: 15. The CDR3 totals 17 residues. For the CDR3, the DNA is TGTGCCAGCAGCCCGGGCGTGAGGACAGGGAGACTCTACGAGCAGTACTTC. Translation: CASSPGVRTGRLYEQYF.

The CDR3 reads CASSPGLENEQFF. The CDR3 nucleotides read TGCGCCAGCAGCCCGGGACTAGAGAATGAGCAGTTCTTC. The chain has TRBV4-3 and TRBJ2-1; 8 bases match TRBD2. The ends lost 4 bases at V and 7 bases at J; junction bases unmatched: 3. The CDR3 is 13 amino acids. Germline V lookup: CDR1 LGHNA, CDR2 YSLEER.

The CDR3 DNA is TGTGCCAGTAGTCCAACCGATACTACAGATACGCAGTATTTT. It encodes CASSPTDTTDTQYF. The chain recombines TRBV19 with TRBJ2-3; D unresolved. The CDR3 totals 14 residues. From germline, CDR1 is LNHDA and CDR2 SQIVND (reference sequence). Trimming took 5 bases from V and 3 from J, leaving 12 bases between them.

V gene TRBV6-6 combines with J gene TRBJ2-7; 9 bases agree with TRBD2. Germline CDR1 and CDR2: MNHNY and SVGAGI (reference sequence). Unmatched junction bases numbered 8, after V lost 6 bases and J lost 5 bases. The CDR3 has 14 amino acids. The CDR3 coding sequence is TGTGCCAGCAGCCCCAGCGGGAGGATAGACGAGCAGTACTTC. This translates into CASSPSGRIDEQYF.

J is TRBJ1-2 and V is TRBV30, with TRBD1 matching 7 bases. Germline CDR1 is GTSNPN and CDR2 is SVGIG (reference sequence). The CDR3 runs 13 residues. The CDR3 DNA follows: TGTGCGGGAGGACAGGCCTGGGGCTATGGCTACACCTTC. Its protein product is CAGGQAWGYGYTF.

V is TRBV28 and J is TRBJ1-5; 10 nucleotides align to TRBD1. The CDR3 has 19 residues. Germline V gene lookup returns CDR1 MDHEN and CDR2 SYDVKM. The junction had 17 bases not matched to a gene; V was cut back by 2 bases and J by 7 bases. The CDR3 sequence: CASSLNWGPSRDRGQPQHF. The CDR3 bases are TGTGCCAGCAGTTTAAATTGGGGTCCTAGCAGGGACAGGGGACAGCCCCAGCATTTT.

The rearrangement uses TRBV4-3 and TRBJ2-1; 15 positions agree with TRBD2. The CDR3 length is 15 residues. Trimming took 4 bases from V and 8 from J; bases not matched to a gene: 3. Looked up from germline, CDR1 is LGHNA and CDR2 is YSLEER. The CDR3 DNA follows: TGCGCCAGCAGCCCCGGGACTAGCGGGAGGTATGAGCAGTTCTTC. Protein sequence: CASSPGTSGRYEQFF.

The V call is TRBV28, the J call TRBJ2-7; 7 positions agree with TRBD2. The CDR3 consists of 15 residues. The trim removed 5 bases at V and 2 bases at J, leaving 9 bases unmatched. Germline V lookup: CDR1 MDHEN, CDR2 SYDVKM. This CDR3 reads CASSPGEGFPYEQYF. CDR3 in DNA: TGTGCCAGCAGTCCGGGGGAGGGGTTCCCCTACGAGCAGTACTTC.

This chain joins TRBV7-2 and TRBJ2-2, with TRBD1 as a possible D gene (6 bases). V lost 1 base to trimming and J lost 6 bases, with 18 bases between them. This CDR3 is 17 amino acids long. Germline V gene data show CDR1 as SGHTA and CDR2 as FQGNSA. Here the CDR3 DNA reads TGTGCCAGCAGCTTAGAAGGGCAGGGGTCCGGGCCCGGGGAGCTGTTTTTT. Its protein product is CASSLEGQGSGPGELFF.

The J gene is TRBJ1-4, the V gene TRBV5-4; the D is unclear. Per germline, CDR1 SGHNT and CDR2 YYREEE (reference sequence). This CDR3 is 15 amino acids long. V was shortened by 2 bases and J by 0 bases, with 8 bases between the two germline ends. CDR3 nucleotide sequence: TGTGCCAGCAGCTTCCCAGGTGCAACTAATGAAAAACTGTTTTTT. This codes for CASSFPGATNEKLFF.

The chain employs TRBV28 and TRBJ2-5, with TRBD2 identical over 9 bases. CDR3 length: 16 amino acids. The J segment lost 5 bases and the V segment lost 1 base, leaving 8 bases of the junction unmatched. Germline assignment: CDR1 MDHEN and CDR2 SYDVKM. The CDR3 here is CASSLSGGRAGETQYF. The CDR3 region has the DNA TGTGCCAGCAGTTTATCTGGCGGGAGGGCTGGGGAGACCCAGTACTTC.

The J gene is TRBJ2-7, the V gene TRBV6-4, with D maybe TRBD1 (5 bases). CDR1 is MRHNA and CDR2 is SNTAGT in the germline V gene. This CDR3 has 13 residues. Trimming took off 2 bases at V and 4 bases at J, with 9 bases between the two ends. The CDR3 coding sequence is TGTGCCAGCAGTGACCTACCAGGGTACGAGCAGTACTTC. It translates to CASSDLPGYEQYF.

The chain has TRBV4-1 and TRBJ2-1; the D gene is possibly TRBD1 (6 bases). The germline V gene has CDR1 MGHRA and CDR2 YSYEKL. This CDR3 region has 17 residues. Trimming stripped 0 bases from V and 5 bases from J, with 17 bases between. CDR3 amino acids: CASSQEVKPGQDNEQFF. CDR3 sequence (DNA): TGCGCCAGCAGCCAAGAGGTCAAACCGGGACAAGACAATGAGCAGTTCTTC.

The CDR3 loop is CASSFETTSGLGISYEQYF. The CDR3 nucleotides are TGTGCCAGCAGCTTCGAGACCACTAGCGGGCTTGGGATATCCTACGAGCAGTACTTC. The chain recombines TRBV5-4 with TRBJ2-7; TRBD2 matches at 9 bases. CDR1 is SGHNT and CDR2 is YYREEE in the germline V gene (reference sequence). The CDR3 contains 19 residues. With V trimmed by 2 bases and J by 1 base, 16 bases remained unmatched.

This clone appeared a single time. CDR3 region: CASSATRAGREETQYF. The CDR3, as DNA: TGTGCCAGCAGCGCTACCAGGGCGGGGAGGGAAGAGACCCAGTACTTC. The chain uses TRBV7-9 and TRBJ2-5; 7 bases agree with TRBD2. V lost 5 bases to trimming and J lost 3 bases; unmatched junction nucleotides: 12. This CDR3 spans 16 amino acids. Germline V gives CDR1 SEHNR, CDR2 FQNEAQ (reference sequence).

V and J are TRBV13 and TRBJ2-7, with a possible D match to TRBD2 (7 bases). Germline V gives CDR1 PRHDT, CDR2 FYEKMQ (reference sequence). The CDR3 covers 16 residues. The V gene lost 5 bases and the J gene lost 0 bases, with 17 bases spanning the gap. CDR3 DNA: TGTGCCAGCAGCCCATCGGGGGGCCTCCACTCCTACGAGCAGTACTTC. This gives the protein CASSPSGGLHSYEQYF.

The chain is built from TRBV11-2 and TRBJ2-7; 14 positions agree with TRBD2. CDR1 and CDR2 (germline): SGHAT, FQNNGV. J gave up 5 bases and V 5 bases, and 14 bases lay outside the gene matches. The CDR3 contains 18 residues. The CDR3 loop is CASSQRGRLAGGPHEQYF. CDR3 nucleotides: TGTGCCAGCAGCCAGCGGGGCAGACTAGCGGGAGGGCCCCACGAGCAGTACTTC.

The chain combines TRBV25-1 with TRBJ2-5; D remains unclear. The CDR3 has 14 amino acids. In germline, CDR1 is MGHDK, CDR2 SYGVNS. V shed 1 base and J shed 3 bases, with 9 bases lying between them. The CDR3 region has the DNA TGTGCCAGCAGTGAATTAGCTCTAGAAGAGACCCAGTACTTC. Amino acids: CASSELALEETQYF. The variable domain in full, completed from reference TRBV25-1 and TRBJ2-5, reads EADIYQTPRYLVIGTGKKITLECSQTMGHDKMYWYQQDPGMELHLIHYSYGVNSTEKGDLSSESTVSRIRTEHFPLTLESARPSHTSQYLCASSELALEETQYFGPGTRLLVL.

The chain couples TRBV25-1 to TRBJ2-1; 10 bases fit TRBD2. The CDR3 has 16 residues. With 6 bases clipped from V and 3 bases from J, the junction kept 8 bases outside the gene matches. Per germline, CDR1 MGHDK and CDR2 SYGVNS. CDR3 sequence reads: CASRASGRGVYNEQFF. The CDR3 coding sequence is TGTGCCAGCAGGGCTAGCGGGAGAGGGGTCTACAATGAGCAGTTCTTC. Based on the CDR3 plus reference TRBV25-1 and TRBJ2-1, the full variable domain is EADIYQTPRYLVIGTGKKITLECSQTMGHDKMYWYQQDPGMELHLIHYSYGVNSTEKGDLSSESTVSRIRTEHFPLTLESARPSHTSQYLCASRASGRGVYNEQFFGPGTRLTVL.

The chain uses TRBV5-1 and TRBJ2-3, with a weak D call TRBD2 (6 bases). There are 14 residues in the CDR3. Germline CDR1 reads SGHRS; CDR2 reads YFSETQ. V lost 5 bases and J 3 bases, leaving 13 bases between the germline ends. The CDR3 coding sequence is TGCGCCAGCAGACCGGGAGTGGGTACAGATACGCAGTATTTT. It specifies CASRPGVGTDTQYF.

This rearrangement joins TRBV19 to TRBJ2-3; D might be TRBD2 (6 bases). V dropped 5 bases and J dropped 8 bases, with 14 bases sitting between them. The CDR3 is 13 amino acids. The germline CDR1 and CDR2 sequences are LNHDA and SQIVND (reference sequence). The CDR3 nucleotides read TGTGCCAGTAGTGTCTCGACTAGTACTACGCAGTATTTT. Translating it yields CASSVSTSTTQYF.